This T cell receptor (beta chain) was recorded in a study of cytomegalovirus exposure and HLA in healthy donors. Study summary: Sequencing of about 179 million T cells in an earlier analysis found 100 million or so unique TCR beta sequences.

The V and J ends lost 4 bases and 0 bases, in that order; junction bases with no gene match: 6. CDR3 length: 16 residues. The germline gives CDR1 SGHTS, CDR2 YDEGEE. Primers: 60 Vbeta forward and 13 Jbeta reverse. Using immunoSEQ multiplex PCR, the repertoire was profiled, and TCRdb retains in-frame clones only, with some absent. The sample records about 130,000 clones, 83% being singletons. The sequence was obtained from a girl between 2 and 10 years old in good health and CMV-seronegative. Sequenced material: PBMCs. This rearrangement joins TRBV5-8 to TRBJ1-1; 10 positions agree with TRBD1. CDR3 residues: CASSTGTGVLNTEAFF. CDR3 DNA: TGTGCCAGCAGCACAGGGACAGGGGTATTGAACACTGAAGCTTTCTTT.